This T cell receptor beta chain was recorded in a study of CD8+ T cells in alopecia areata. General observations from the study: Normal skin's resident alphabeta T cells are sequenced alongside lesional scalp T cells. More clonal than normal scalp was lesional scalp, particularly alopecia totalis/universalis.

Isolation of CD4+ and CD8+ T cells from PBMCs was achieved by sorting. About this clone itself: The antigen is not known.

RNA extraction and reverse transcription yielded cDNA as sequencing template. This table comes from immunoSEQ multiplex PCR, and its TCRdb copy is limited to in-frame clones, with some not included. Among 200,000 to 250,000 clones listed, more than 50% were seen once. The CDR3 runs to 15 residues. The germline CDR1 and CDR2 sequences are MNHEY and SVGAGI. J gave up 2 bases and V 4 bases, and 5 bases lay outside the gene matches. The V gene is TRBV6-5, the J gene TRBJ2-7; 10 bases are shared with TRBD1. The source is a human donor in good health. The sample comprised CD8+ T cells sorted from blood. CDR3: CASSWGQGSTYEQYF. The DNA for the CDR3 is TGTGCCAGCAGTTGGGGACAGGGGAGTACCTACGAGCAGTACTTC.